Shown below are 17 T cell receptor beta chains from a single sample sequenced in a study of vaccination and CD4 T cells after COVID-19. One entry per CDR3 protein, called by TCRdb with MiXCR from the PCR reads. The table shows approximately 19,000 distinct CDR3 sequences, with around three fifths occurring only once. The sequences come from CD4+ T cells from blood, collected after SARS-CoV-2 vaccination. These receptors were collected from a human donor who had recovered from COVID-19.

The chain is built from TRBV7-9 and TRBJ2-1; 8 nucleotides match TRBD2. The CDR3 totals 15 residues. The germline V gene has CDR1 SEHNR and CDR2 FQNEAQ (reference sequence). V lost 5 bases, J lost 0 bases, and 3 bases stayed unmatched. The CDR3 bases are TGTGCCAGCAGCGTTAGCGGGACCTCCTACAATGAGCAGTTCTTC. Encoded protein: CASSVSGTSYNEQFF.

The CDR3 coding sequence is TGCAGTGCTACCAGAACAGGGAGGGATCAGCCCCAGCATTTT. Translation: CSATRTGRDQPQHF. The V gene is TRBV20-1, the J gene TRBJ1-5; maybe TRBD1 (6 bases). Trimming stripped 4 bases from V and 5 bases from J, with 15 bases between. The CDR3 runs 14 residues. In germline, CDR1 is DFQATT, CDR2 SNEGSKA (reference sequence).

This clonotype has more than one count but fewer than ten. The chain has TRBV6-2 or TRBV6-3 and TRBJ1-5; TRBD1 aligns across 9 bases. The germline V gene encodes CDR1 MNHEY and CDR2 SVGEGT. The CDR3 consists of 19 residues. Trimming at V came to 0 bases and at J to 4 bases, leaving 13 bases not matched to a gene. This CDR3 reads CASSYSPKGQGHANQPQHF. The CDR3, as DNA: TGTGCCAGCAGTTACTCGCCTAAGGGACAGGGCCACGCAAATCAGCCCCAGCATTTT.

This chain uses TRBV7-8 with TRBJ2-1, with unresolved D. The CDR3 is made up of 14 amino acids. The ends were cut back, 0 bases at V and 9 bases at J, with 12 bases in the middle. CDR1 and CDR2 from the germline V gene are SGHVS and FQNEAQ. The CDR3 DNA reads TGTGCCAGCAGCTTAGCTCGTCGTGCGGCTGAGCAGTTCTTC. It codes for CASSLARRAAEQFF.

This clonotype was seen only a few times. The gene calls are TRBV21-1 and TRBJ2-7; TRBD2 is the table's D call and was not checked against the DNA. TRBV21-1 is listed as a pseudogene. CDR3 length equals 18 residues. CDR3 nucleotide sequence: TGTGCCAGCAGCAAACTCTCGCGATGGAGGAGCCCTTCCTACGAGCAGTACTTC. Its translation: CASSKLSRWRSPSYEQYF.

This rearrangement joins TRBV5-1 to TRBJ2-5; D is possibly TRBD1 (5 bases). CDR1 and CDR2 from the germline V gene are SGHRS and YFSETQ. The CDR3 is 14 amino acids. The germline V and J ends were trimmed by 0 bases and 4 bases, with 10 bases remaining between them. CDR3 DNA: TGCGCCAGCAGCTTGGACAGGTTCGGAGAGACCCAGTACTTC. Protein product: CASSLDRFGETQYF.

The rearrangement uses TRBV4-1 and TRBJ1-5; no firm D call. Trimming left V 1 base short and J 6 bases short, with 4 bases between. CDR3 length equals 12 residues. Germline V gene data show CDR1 as MGHRA and CDR2 as YSYEKL. CDR3 protein: CASSQVGQPQHF. DNA of the CDR3: TGCGCCAGCAGCCAAGTAGGTCAGCCCCAGCATTTT.

V is TRBV24-1 and J is TRBJ1-6, with D maybe TRBD1 (5 bases). The length of the CDR3 is 20 residues. V was pared by 1 base and J by 7 bases, with 25 bases between. Germline-derived CDR1 and CDR2 are KGHDR and SFDVKD. The CDR3 region is CATSDFEAGGDREVNSPLHF. The CDR3 nucleotides read TGTGCCACCAGTGATTTTGAAGCGGGAGGGGACCGTGAAGTAAATTCACCCCTCCACTTT.

This clonotype was observed a few times. The chain carries TRBV6-1 and TRBJ1-5; 7 nucleotides align to TRBD1. Germline V CDR1 and CDR2: MNHNS, SASEGT. V shed 3 bases, J shed 0 bases, and the junction held 2 bases outside the gene matches. The CDR3 is 15 residues long. The CDR3 sequence is CASSEGTVSNQPQHF. The CDR3 nucleotides read TGTGCCAGCAGTGAGGGGACAGTTAGCAATCAGCCCCAGCATTTT.

The V call is TRBV6-1, the J call TRBJ1-6; TRBD1 matches at 7 bases. Per germline, CDR1 MNHNS and CDR2 SASEGT. The CDR3 loop spans 15 amino acids. The V segment lost 5 bases and the J segment 5 bases; nucleotides outside the gene matches: 6. This CDR3 reads CASSQHQGDNSPLHF. CDR3 sequence (DNA): TGTGCCAGCAGTCAACACCAGGGGGATAATTCACCCCTCCACTTT.

This clonotype was counted a few times. The genes are TRBV6-2 or TRBV6-3 and TRBJ1-5; 7 nucleotides agree with TRBD1. CDR3 size: 12 residues. V was pared by 6 bases and J by 11 bases, with 7 bases of the junction left unmatched. Germline CDR1 MNHEY, CDR2 SVGEGT. CDR3 protein: CASSPYTGAQHF. CDR3 in DNA: TGTGCCAGCAGCCCATATACAGGGGCCCAGCATTTT.

The chain is built from TRBV25-1 and TRBJ1-5; 7 positions agree with TRBD1. CDR1 is MGHDK, CDR2 SYGVNS, per germline. CDR3 length equals 16 residues. V was pared by 5 bases and J by 3 bases, with 10 bases of the junction left unmatched. The chain's CDR3 is CASSSETGQINQPQHF. The CDR3 DNA reads TGTGCCAGCAGTTCCGAAACGGGACAGATCAATCAGCCCCAGCATTTT.

CDR3 protein: CASNKQGPRETQYF. CDR3 nucleotides: TGTGCCAGCAACAAACAGGGACCCAGAGAGACCCAGTACTTC. The chain combines TRBV2 with TRBJ2-5; tentative D call: TRBD1 (6 bases). CDR1 is SNHLY and CDR2 is FYNNEI in the germline V gene. This CDR3 has 14 amino acids. Deletions cut 7 bases from V and 4 bases from J, with 16 bases between.

This clonotype was seen a single time. This chain uses TRBV4-1 with TRBJ2-3; TRBD2 is a possible D gene (7 bases). V shed 4 bases and J shed 2 bases, with 19 bases lying between them. The CDR3 consists of 17 residues. Looked up from germline, CDR1 is MGHRA and CDR2 is YSYEKL. The CDR3 reads CASSPRGADPYTDTQYF. The CDR3 DNA reads TGCGCCAGCAGCCCTCGGGGGGCGGACCCCTACACAGATACGCAGTATTTT.

This clonotype occurred once. The chain combines TRBV10-1 with TRBJ1-2; D possibly corresponds to TRBD1 (5 bases). Trimming shortened V by 3 bases and J by 4 bases, and 9 bases separated the two germline ends. The CDR3 has 13 residues. Per germline, CDR1 WNHNN and CDR2 SYGVQD (reference sequence). CDR3 loop: CASSDGDGYGYTF. The CDR3 region has the DNA TGCGCCAGCAGTGACGGGGACGGCTATGGCTACACCTTC.

V is TRBV12-3 or TRBV12-4 and J is TRBJ2-7, with TRBD1 as a possible D gene (6 bases). Trimming cost V 2 bases and J 0 bases, with 8 bases left between them. The CDR3 is made up of 14 amino acids. CDR3 sequence: CASSLWGRSYEQYF. The CDR3 nucleotides are TGTGCCAGCAGTTTATGGGGGCGCTCCTACGAGCAGTACTTC.

The chain recombines TRBV4-3 with TRBJ1-2, with D unresolved. CDR1 and CDR2 from the germline V gene are LGHNA and YSLEER. Deletions cut 1 base from V and 4 bases from J, with 13 bases between. This CDR3 contains 15 residues. The CDR3 sequence: CASSQAYSVRYGYTF. The CDR3 nucleotides are TGCGCCAGCAGCCAAGCGTACAGTGTGCGCTATGGCTACACCTTC.